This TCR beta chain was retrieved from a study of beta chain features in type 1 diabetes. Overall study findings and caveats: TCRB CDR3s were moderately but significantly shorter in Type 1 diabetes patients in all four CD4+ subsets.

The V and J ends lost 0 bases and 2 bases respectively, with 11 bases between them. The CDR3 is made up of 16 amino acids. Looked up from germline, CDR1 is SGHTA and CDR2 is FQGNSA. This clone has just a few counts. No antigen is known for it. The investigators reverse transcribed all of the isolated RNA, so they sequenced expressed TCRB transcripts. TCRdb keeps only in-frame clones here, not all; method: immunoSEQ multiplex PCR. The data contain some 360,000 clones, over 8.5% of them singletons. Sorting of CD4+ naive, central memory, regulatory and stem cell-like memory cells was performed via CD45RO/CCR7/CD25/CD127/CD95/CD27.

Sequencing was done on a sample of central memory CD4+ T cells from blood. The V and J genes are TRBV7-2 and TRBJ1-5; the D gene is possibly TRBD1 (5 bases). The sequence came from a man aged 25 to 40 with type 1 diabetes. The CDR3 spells CASSLASGLGNQPQHF. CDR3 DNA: TGTGCCAGCAGCTTAGCTTCGGGGCTCGGCAATCAGCCCCAGCATTTT.